The 30 T cell receptor beta chains below come from one sample, sequenced in a study of CD8+ T cells in alopecia areata. Extracted RNA was reverse transcribed into cDNA, the sequencing template. This table comes from immunoSEQ multiplex PCR, and its TCRdb copy is limited to in-frame clones, with some not included. The table includes 150,000 to 180,000 clones, 40% to 65% detected once. The sequences come from CD8+ T cells sorted from blood, collected at week 0. The receptors were gathered from a human donor with alopecia areata.

This sequence joins TRBV30 and TRBJ1-2, with 9 bases lining up with TRBD1. The CDR3 loop spans 14 amino acids. V was clipped by 4 bases and J by 4 bases; unmatched bases: 7. Germline V lookup: CDR1 GTSNPN, CDR2 SVGIG (reference sequence). The CDR3 sequence is CAWTPGQGGYGYTF. The CDR3 nucleotides are TGTGCCTGGACCCCGGGACAGGGTGGCTATGGCTACACCTTC.

This clone appeared a few times. J is TRBJ2-1 and V is TRBV29-1; perhaps TRBD2 as D (6 bases). Germline V gene lookup returns CDR1 SQVTM and CDR2 ANQGSEA. The CDR3 contains 14 residues. Between the trimmed V and J ends, which lost 4 bases and 3 bases, there was a span of 13 bases. In DNA, the CDR3 is TGCAGCGTTGCCGGGGGAACCCTCTACAATGAGCAGTTCTTC. Protein sequence: CSVAGGTLYNEQFF.

The rearrangement uses TRBV7-9 and TRBJ1-2; TRBD1 matches at 8 bases. Germline-derived CDR1 and CDR2 are SEHNR and FQNEAQ (reference sequence). The CDR3 has 17 amino acids. V gave up 4 bases and J gave up 0 bases; unmatched junction bases: 10. The CDR3 is CASSSLTGEDANYGYTF. CDR3 DNA: TGTGCCAGCAGCTCCCTGACAGGGGAAGACGCTAACTATGGCTACACCTTC.

This clone was counted a few times. The chain carries TRBV9 and TRBJ2-1, with TRBD2 matching 13 bases. From germline, CDR1 is SGDLS and CDR2 YYNGEE. CDR3 length: 16 residues. The V gene end was trimmed by 3 bases and the J gene end by 6 bases; junction bases not matched to a gene: 6. CDR3 nucleotides: TGTGCCAGCAGCGGACAACTAGCGGGGGGGCTCAATGAGCAGTTCTTC. Its translation: CASSGQLAGGLNEQFF.

In regard to this clone: Distinct nucleotide sequences in the sample also encode this CDR3. J is TRBJ2-7 and V is TRBV30; TRBD1 might be the D (6 bases). V dropped 0 bases and J dropped 3 bases, with 12 bases sitting between them. The CDR3 extends over 14 amino acids. Germline V CDR1 and CDR2: GTSNPN, SVGIG (reference sequence). The CDR3 is CAWSVGQGNYEQYF. The CDR3 bases are TGTGCCTGGAGTGTAGGGCAGGGGAACTACGAGCAGTACTTC.

The V and J genes are TRBV7-9 and TRBJ1-4; D is ambiguous. Germline V gene lookup returns CDR1 SEHNR and CDR2 FQNEAQ (reference sequence). CDR3 size: 14 residues. Trimming removed 3 bases from V and 8 bases from J, with 13 bases in between. CDR3 bases: TGTGCCAGCAGCTTCGCCAGAACCGAGGAAAAACTGTTTTTT. This translates into CASSFARTEEKLFF.

The chain is built from TRBV7-8 and TRBJ2-5, with a tentative D call TRBD1 (5 bases). Looked up from germline, CDR1 is SGHVS and CDR2 is FQNEAQ. This CDR3 spans 15 amino acids. V was shortened by 2 bases and J by 1 base, with 11 bases between the two germline ends. The CDR3 region is CASSLRFRAQETQYF. CDR3 in DNA: TGTGCCAGCAGCTTAAGGTTCAGGGCCCAAGAGACCCAGTACTTC.

This clone has just one count. The CDR3, as DNA: TGTGCCAGCATTGGGGGGGGCACTGAAGCTTTCTTT. This gives the protein CASIGGGTEAFF. This chain connects TRBV27 to TRBJ1-1; perhaps TRBD1 as D (5 bases). The CDR3 spans 12 residues. V was cut by 7 bases and J by 4 bases, with 10 bases left in between. Germline loops: CDR1 MNHEY, CDR2 SMNVEV (reference sequence).

This clone appeared many times. The chain joins TRBV23-1 to TRBJ2-1; the D is unclear. TRBV23-1 is flagged as an ORF with uncertain function. V was trimmed by 0 bases and J by 16 bases, leaving 7 bases between them. CDR3 length equals 10 residues. The CDR3 spells CASSQSSKFF. CDR3 sequence (DNA): TGCGCCAGCAGTCAATCGTCCAAATTCTTC.

The rearrangement joins TRBV2 to TRBJ1-2, with D maybe TRBD1 (5 bases). In germline, CDR1 is SNHLY, CDR2 FYNNEI. The germline V and J ends were trimmed by 5 bases and 4 bases, with 17 bases remaining between them. This CDR3 spans 15 amino acids. This CDR3 reads CASSPTKSGGYGYTF. The CDR3 DNA is TGTGCCAGCAGTCCCACCAAATCCGGGGGCTATGGCTACACCTTC.

This clone was seen once. The gene calls are TRBV6-5 and TRBJ2-1; 10 nucleotides align to TRBD2. The CDR3 is made up of 13 amino acids. J gave up 9 bases and V 5 bases, and 4 bases lay outside the gene matches. Germline V gene data show CDR1 as MNHEY and CDR2 as SVGAGI. The chain's CDR3 is CASSSGGAREQFF. CDR3 DNA sequence: TGTGCCAGCAGTAGCGGGGGGGCCCGTGAGCAGTTCTTC.

This clone was recorded a few times. The J gene is TRBJ1-4, the V gene TRBV5-1; the match to TRBD1 covers 8 bases. The CDR3 loop spans 15 amino acids. V lost 0 bases to trimming and J lost 5 bases; unmatched junction nucleotides: 3. CDR1 and CDR2 (germline): SGHRS, YFSETQ. CDR3 sequence: CASSLGQGRNEKLFF. For the CDR3, the DNA is TGCGCCAGCAGCTTGGGACAGGGGAGAAATGAAAAACTGTTTTTT.

This sequence joins TRBV30 and TRBJ1-1, with no clear D. The CDR3 spans 13 residues. In germline, CDR1 is GTSNPN, CDR2 SVGIG (reference sequence). V lost 0 bases and J 9 bases, leaving 14 bases between the germline ends. The CDR3 nucleotides are TGTGCCTGGAGTGTAGATCCCAAGGAACAAGCTTTCTTT. It codes for CAWSVDPKEQAFF.

The chain links TRBV6-5 to TRBJ1-5, with TRBD1 matching 9 bases. In germline, CDR1 is MNHEY, CDR2 SVGAGI. The CDR3 extends over 14 amino acids. The V segment lost 6 bases and the J segment 7 bases; nucleotides outside the gene matches: 7. The DNA for the CDR3 is TGTGCCAGCAGGCCCGGGACAGGGAACCAGCCCCAGCATTTT. Translated, it gives CASRPGTGNQPQHF.

The rearrangement uses TRBV7-6 and TRBJ1-4; 7 bases line up with TRBD1. Germline V gene data show CDR1 as SGHVS and CDR2 as FNYEAQ. This CDR3 has 14 amino acids. Trimming removed 5 bases from V and 2 bases from J; junction bases left unmatched: 2. For the CDR3, the DNA is TGTGCCAGCAGCGGGACAGCCACTAATGAAAAACTGTTTTTT. Its translation: CASSGTATNEKLFF. The full variable domain, in which reference TRBV7-6 and TRBJ1-4 provide the parts outside the CDR3, is GAGVSQSPRYKVTKRGQDVALRCDPISGHVSLYWYRQALGQGPEFLTYFNYEAQQDKSGLPNDRFSAERPEGSISTLTIQRTEQRDSAMYRCASSGTATNEKLFFGSGTQLSVL.

The J gene is TRBJ2-2, the V gene TRBV6-5; TRBD1 or TRBD2 may be the D gene (5 bases each). Trimming cost V 2 bases and J 6 bases, with 13 bases left between them. The V gene's germline CDR1 is MNHEY and CDR2 SVGAGI. This CDR3 is 15 amino acids long. CDR3 residues: CASSYPSSGPGELFF. In DNA form, the CDR3 reads TGTGCCAGCAGTTACCCCTCATCGGGGCCCGGGGAGCTGTTTTTT.

The V and J genes are TRBV29-1 and TRBJ1-2; D not resolved. The CDR3 is 13 residues long. Deletions cut 4 bases from V and 5 bases from J, with 14 bases between. Germline V lookup: CDR1 SQVTM, CDR2 ANQGSEA. The CDR3: CSVVDGDLYGYTF. The CDR3 DNA reads TGCAGCGTTGTGGACGGAGACCTATATGGCTACACCTTC.

The chain joins TRBV6-6 to TRBJ2-3; 7 bases agree with TRBD1. The V gene's germline CDR1 is MNHNY and CDR2 SVGAGI (reference sequence). V lost 6 bases and J lost 5; bases outside the gene matches: 8. The CDR3 is 14 amino acids. The CDR3 DNA follows: TGTGCCAGCAGCCTAAACAGGGGTGGAGATACGCAGTATTTT. Amino acids: CASSLNRGGDTQYF.

This chain uses TRBV9 with TRBJ1-6; TRBD1 is a possible D gene (5 bases). The germline V gene encodes CDR1 SGDLS and CDR2 YYNGEE. V dropped 4 bases and J dropped 9 bases, with 17 bases sitting between them. The CDR3 sequence is 15 residues long. The CDR3 DNA reads as TGTGCCAGCAGCCCCCGCGCAGGGCAGGTTTCACCCCTCCACTTT. Translating gives CASSPRAGQVSPLHF.

This clone was recorded only once. This chain joins TRBV19 and TRBJ1-2; no firm D call. Germline values: CDR1 LNHDA, CDR2 SQIVND (reference sequence). V was clipped by 7 bases and J by 2 bases, with 26 bases between them. The CDR3 covers 18 residues. CDR3 sequence: CASNPGPLGAKNNYGYTF. The CDR3 DNA sequence: TGTGCCAGTAATCCCGGGCCCCTAGGCGCCAAGAACAACTATGGCTACACCTTC.

The chain uses TRBV29-1 and TRBJ1-1; perhaps TRBD1 as D (6 bases). Germline CDR1 reads SQVTM; CDR2 reads ANQGSEA. CDR3 length: 11 residues. V gave up 3 bases and J gave up 8 bases, with 10 bases separating them. The CDR3 sequence is CSVDGGREAFF. CDR3 DNA sequence: TGCAGCGTTGACGGGGGGCGCGAAGCTTTCTTT.

This CDR3 reads CSVPRTSGGITDTQYF. CDR3 DNA sequence: TGCAGCGTTCCCCGGACTAGCGGGGGAATAACAGATACGCAGTATTTT. The chain carries TRBV29-1 and TRBJ2-3; TRBD2 agrees at 13 bases. The V gene's germline CDR1 is SQVTM and CDR2 ANQGSEA. After removal of 5 bases from V and 3 bases from J, the junction contained 8 bases not matched to a gene. CDR3 length: 16 residues.

The rearrangement joins TRBV7-8 to TRBJ1-1; no clear D. Trimming left V 5 bases short and J 6 bases short, with 13 bases between. This CDR3 contains 13 residues. From germline, CDR1 is SGHVS and CDR2 FQNEAQ. CDR3 bases: TGTGCCAGCAGCCAATATACGGTCTCTGAAGCTTTCTTT. It encodes CASSQYTVSEAFF.

The CDR3 nucleotides are TGTGCCAGAGGCCAGGGCAGGTTCACAGATACGCAGTATTTT. This encodes CARGQGRFTDTQYF. This chain connects TRBV27 to TRBJ2-3, with D perhaps matching TRBD1 (5 bases). CDR1 is MNHEY and CDR2 is SMNVEV in the germline V gene (reference sequence). V was shortened by 9 bases and J by 2 bases, with 15 bases between the two germline ends. The CDR3 extends over 14 amino acids.

This clone was seen a few times. This sequence joins TRBV10-2 and TRBJ1-1; D remains unclear. The V end lost 8 bases, the J end lost 7 bases, and 11 bases lay between the germline ends. CDR1 WSHSY and CDR2 SAAADI come from the germline V gene. The CDR3 extends over 11 amino acids. CDR3 in DNA: TGCGCCAGCTCACCCGACATTGAAGCTTTCTTT. It encodes CASSPDIEAFF.

This clone was recorded only once. The same CDR3 arises from other DNA sequences in this sample as well. CDR3 bases: TGTGCCAGCAGTTACAGTGGAGTCACTGAAGCTTTCTTT. This gives the protein CASSYSGVTEAFF. The chain recombines TRBV6-5 with TRBJ1-1, with no clear D. V was trimmed by 2 bases and J by 4 bases, leaving 8 bases between them. The length of the CDR3 is 13 residues. Germline V gene sequence: CDR1 MNHEY, CDR2 SVGAGI.

CDR3 sequence (DNA): TGCAGCGTGCCTTATGAGGGGGAGAACACTGAAGCTTTCTTT. Translation gives CSVPYEGENTEAFF. The rearrangement uses TRBV29-1 and TRBJ1-1; D perhaps matches TRBD1 (6 bases). Germline CDR1 and CDR2: SQVTM and ANQGSEA. The CDR3 is 14 amino acids. Trimming pared 6 bases from V and 1 base from J, leaving 15 bases between.

The J gene is TRBJ1-2, the V gene TRBV9; the D gene is possibly TRBD1 (6 bases). The CDR3 loop spans 14 amino acids. Per the germline V gene, CDR1 is SGDLS and CDR2 is YYNGEE. V lost 3 bases, J lost 4 bases, and 13 bases lay in between. For the CDR3, the DNA is TGTGCCAGCAGCGGGATGACAGGTCCCTATGGCTACACCTTC. It translates to CASSGMTGPYGYTF.

This sequence joins TRBV7-8 and TRBJ1-1; a possible D gene is TRBD1 (6 bases). The ends were cut back, 10 bases at V and 0 bases at J, with 12 bases in the middle. The CDR3 consists of 13 residues. Per germline, CDR1 SGHVS and CDR2 FQNEAQ. The CDR3 loop reads CAIRQDMNTEAFF. DNA for the CDR3: TGTGCCATAAGACAGGACATGAACACTGAAGCTTTCTTT. The full variable domain, with the rest looked up from reference TRBV7-8 and TRBJ1-1, is GAGVSQSPRYKVAKRGQDVALRCDPISGHVSLFWYQQALGQGPEFLTYFQNEAQLDKSGLPSDRFFAERPEGSVSTLKIQRTQQEDSAVYLCAIRQDMNTEAFFGQGTRLTVV.

This clone showed up just a few times. The chain recombines TRBV4-2 with TRBJ2-3; unclear D gene. Germline V CDR1 and CDR2: LGHNA, YNFKEQ. The CDR3 has 16 amino acids. V was cut by 0 bases and J by 0 bases, with 10 bases left in between. In DNA form, the CDR3 reads TGTGCCAGCAGCCAAGAAACCACCGGTAGCACAGATACGCAGTATTTT. Its protein product is CASSQETTGSTDTQYF.